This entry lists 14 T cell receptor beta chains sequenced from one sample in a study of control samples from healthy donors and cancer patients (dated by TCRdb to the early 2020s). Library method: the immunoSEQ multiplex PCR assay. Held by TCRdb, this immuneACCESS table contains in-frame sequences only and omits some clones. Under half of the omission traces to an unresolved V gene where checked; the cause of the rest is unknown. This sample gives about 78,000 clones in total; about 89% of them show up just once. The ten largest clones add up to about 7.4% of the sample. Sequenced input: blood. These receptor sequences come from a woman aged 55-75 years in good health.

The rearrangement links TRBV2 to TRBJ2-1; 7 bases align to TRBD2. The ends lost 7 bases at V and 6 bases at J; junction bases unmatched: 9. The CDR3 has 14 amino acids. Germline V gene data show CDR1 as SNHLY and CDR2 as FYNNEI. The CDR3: CASTRAGDLNEQFF. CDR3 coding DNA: TGTGCCAGCACTAGGGCGGGGGACCTCAATGAGCAGTTCTTC.

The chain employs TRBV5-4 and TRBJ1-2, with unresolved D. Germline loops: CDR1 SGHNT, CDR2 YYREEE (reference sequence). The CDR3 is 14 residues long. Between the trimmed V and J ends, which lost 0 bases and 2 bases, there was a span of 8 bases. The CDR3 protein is CASSLGRENYGYTF. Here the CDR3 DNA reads TGTGCCAGCAGCTTGGGGCGTGAAAACTATGGCTACACCTTC.

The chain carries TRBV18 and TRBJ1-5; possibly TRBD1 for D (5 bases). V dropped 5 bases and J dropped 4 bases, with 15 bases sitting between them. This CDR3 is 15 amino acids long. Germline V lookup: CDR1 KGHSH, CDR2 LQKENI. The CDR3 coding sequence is TGTGCCAGCTCAACCGGAGGGGATCTAAATCAGCCCCAGCATTTT. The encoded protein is CASSTGGDLNQPQHF.

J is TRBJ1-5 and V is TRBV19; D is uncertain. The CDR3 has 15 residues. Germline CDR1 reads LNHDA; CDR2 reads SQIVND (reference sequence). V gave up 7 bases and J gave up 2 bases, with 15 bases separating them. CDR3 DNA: TGTGCCAGTACCCGATCGTCGCCCGGCAATCAGCCCCAGCATTTT. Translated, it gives CASTRSSPGNQPQHF.

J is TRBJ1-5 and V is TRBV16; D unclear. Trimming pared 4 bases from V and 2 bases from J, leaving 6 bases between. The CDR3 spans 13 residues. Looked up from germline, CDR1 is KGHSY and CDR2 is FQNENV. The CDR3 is CASSPLGNQPQHF. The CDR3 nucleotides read TGTGCCAGCAGCCCATTAGGCAATCAGCCCCAGCATTTT.

Here the CDR3 reads CASSSPQSRNGTPSYEQYF. CDR3 DNA: TGTGCCAGCAGTTCGCCCCAGAGTAGGAACGGGACACCTTCCTACGAGCAGTACTTC. The rearrangement uses TRBV6-2 or TRBV6-3 and TRBJ2-7, with D possibly TRBD1 on 6 matching bases. There are 19 residues in the CDR3. Per the germline V gene, CDR1 is MNHEY and CDR2 is SVGEGT. V was shortened by 4 bases and J by 1 base, with 26 bases between the two germline ends.

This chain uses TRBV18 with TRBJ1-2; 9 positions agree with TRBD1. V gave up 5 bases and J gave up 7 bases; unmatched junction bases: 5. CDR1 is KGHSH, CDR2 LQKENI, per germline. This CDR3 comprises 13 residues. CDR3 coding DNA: TGTGCCAGCTCATCCGGACAGGGGACTGGCTACACCTTC. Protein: CASSSGQGTGYTF.

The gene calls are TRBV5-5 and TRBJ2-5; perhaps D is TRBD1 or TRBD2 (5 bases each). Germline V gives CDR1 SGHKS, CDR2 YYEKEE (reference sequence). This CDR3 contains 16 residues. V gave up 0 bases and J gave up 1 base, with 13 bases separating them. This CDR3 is CASSLGPTRGQETQYF. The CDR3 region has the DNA TGTGCCAGCAGCTTGGGGCCTACGAGGGGCCAAGAGACCCAGTACTTC.

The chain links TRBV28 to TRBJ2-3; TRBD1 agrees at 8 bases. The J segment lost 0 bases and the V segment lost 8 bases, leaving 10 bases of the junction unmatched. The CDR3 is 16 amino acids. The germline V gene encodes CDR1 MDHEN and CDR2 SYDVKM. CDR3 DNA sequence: TGTGCCAGCGGGACAGGAGCGACCGCTAGCACAGATACGCAGTATTTT. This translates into CASGTGATASTDTQYF.

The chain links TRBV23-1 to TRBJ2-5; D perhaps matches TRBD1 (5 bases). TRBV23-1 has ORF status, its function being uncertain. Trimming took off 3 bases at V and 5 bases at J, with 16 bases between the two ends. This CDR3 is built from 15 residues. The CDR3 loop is CASSQTPQVSETQYF. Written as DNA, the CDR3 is TGCGCCAGCAGTCAGACACCACAGGTTTCTGAGACCCAGTACTTC.

This CDR3 reads CAISPGQGRIEQYF. In DNA, the CDR3 is TGTGCCATCAGCCCGGGACAGGGGAGGATCGAGCAGTACTTC. The V and J genes are TRBV10-3 and TRBJ2-7, with 10 bases matching TRBD1. Unmatched junction bases numbered 8, after V lost 6 bases and J lost 6 bases. The CDR3 runs 14 residues. Germline assignment: CDR1 ENHRY and CDR2 SYGVKD.

The CDR3 coding sequence is TGTGCCAGCAGCTTGGGGGGGGATCCCAGTGAAAAACTGTTTTTT. Translation: CASSLGGDPSEKLFF. The V gene is TRBV7-2, the J gene TRBJ1-4; the D gene is possibly TRBD1 (5 bases). Trimming shortened V by 3 bases and J by 7 bases, and 15 bases separated the two germline ends. The length of the CDR3 is 15 residues. Germline loops: CDR1 SGHTA, CDR2 FQGNSA.

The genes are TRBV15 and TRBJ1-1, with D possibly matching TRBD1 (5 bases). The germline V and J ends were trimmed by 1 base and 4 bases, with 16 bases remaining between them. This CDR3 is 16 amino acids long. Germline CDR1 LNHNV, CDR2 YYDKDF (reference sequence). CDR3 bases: TGTGCCACCAGCAGAGGCTTCGGAGGGGCAGTCACTGAAGCTTTCTTT. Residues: CATSRGFGGAVTEAFF.

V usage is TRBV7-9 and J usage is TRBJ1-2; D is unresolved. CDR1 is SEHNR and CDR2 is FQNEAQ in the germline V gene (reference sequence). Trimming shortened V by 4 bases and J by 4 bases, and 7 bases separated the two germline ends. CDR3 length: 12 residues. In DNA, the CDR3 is TGTGCCAGCAGCTCGGGGTTCTATGGCTACACCTTC. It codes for CASSSGFYGYTF.